One and the same sample provided the 21 T cell receptor beta chains below, sequenced in a study of T cells after yellow fever vaccination. MiXCR, run by TCRdb on the 5' RACE reads, gives a single entry per CDR3 protein. This sample has 550,000 to 750,000 distinct CDR3 sequences; 13% occur once, and the top ten carry about an eighth. Material: PBMCs, obtained on the day of the yellow fever booster vaccination. The origin of the receptors is a young man who received the YFV17D yellow fever vaccine.

The rearrangement uses TRBV6-2 or TRBV6-3 and TRBJ1-5; the match to TRBD1 covers 7 bases. The CDR3 covers 17 residues. In germline, CDR1 is MNHEY, CDR2 SVGEGT. The J segment lost 4 bases and the V segment lost 5 bases, leaving 14 bases of the junction unmatched. The CDR3 spells CASSPHPGQRVNQPQHF. In DNA, the CDR3 is TGTGCCAGCAGTCCACATCCGGGACAGCGCGTAAATCAGCCCCAGCATTTT.

This rearrangement joins TRBV6-1 to TRBJ1-2; D unresolved. The V gene lost 6 bases and the J gene lost 1 base, with 21 bases spanning the gap. Germline V gene data show CDR1 as MNHNS and CDR2 as SASEGT. The CDR3 has 17 residues. CDR3 bases: TGTGCCAGCAGCCGGGTCTCCAACTCACAGATTAACTATGGCTACACCTTC. Translated: CASSRVSNSQINYGYTF.

This clonotype has more than one count but fewer than ten. The genes are TRBV2 and TRBJ2-1; tentative D call: TRBD1 (5 bases). The CDR3 sequence is 13 residues long. The V end lost 6 bases, the J end lost 3 bases, and 9 bases lay between the germline ends. CDR1 is SNHLY, CDR2 FYNNEI, per germline. The CDR3 loop reads CASRKTDYNEQFF. DNA of the CDR3: TGTGCCAGCAGGAAGACAGACTACAATGAGCAGTTCTTC. Supplemented by reference TRBV2 and TRBJ2-1, the full variable domain reads EPEVTQTPSHQVTQMGQEVILRCVPISNHLYFYWYRQILGQKVEFLVSFYNNEISEKSEIFDDQFSVERPDGSNFTLKIRSTKLEDSAMYFCASRKTDYNEQFFGPGTRLTVL.

This clonotype was found a few times. This CDR3 is CASSVGQANQPQHF. CDR3 nucleotide sequence: TGTGCCAGCAGCGTAGGACAGGCTAATCAGCCCCAGCATTTT. The chain uses TRBV9 and TRBJ1-5; D may be TRBD1 (6 bases). V shed 0 bases and J shed 4 bases, with 8 bases lying between them. The CDR3 extends over 14 amino acids. Per germline, CDR1 SGDLS and CDR2 YYNGEE.

The chain couples TRBV7-2 to TRBJ2-1; no clear D. The germline gives CDR1 SGHTA, CDR2 FQGNSA. The CDR3 runs to 11 residues. Trimming left V 8 bases short and J 4 bases short, with 6 bases between. For the CDR3, the DNA is TGTGCCAGCGGGGTATACAATGAGCAGTTCTTC. Its protein product is CASGVYNEQFF. Filled out from reference TRBV7-2 and TRBJ2-1, the complete variable domain reads GAGVSQSPSNKVTEKGKDVELRCDPISGHTALYWYRQSLGQGLEFLIYFQGNSAPDKSGLPSDRFSAERTGGSVSTLTIQRTQQEDSAVYLCASGVYNEQFFGPGTRLTVL.

The chain couples TRBV7-9 to TRBJ2-3; no definite D call. V shed 5 bases and J shed 2 bases, with 11 bases lying between them. The CDR3 covers 14 residues. Germline lookup yields CDR1 SEHNR and CDR2 FQNEAQ (reference sequence). CDR3 sequence: CASSPSISTDTQYF. The CDR3 DNA follows: TGTGCCAGCAGCCCGTCTATCTCCACAGATACGCAGTATTTT.

The J gene is TRBJ1-1, the V gene TRBV6-2 or TRBV6-3; maybe TRBD1 (5 bases). Germline lookup yields CDR1 MNHEY and CDR2 SVGEGT. There are 13 residues in the CDR3. V was clipped by 6 bases and J by 5 bases, with 13 bases between them. The CDR3 loop is CASSRSGGTEAFF. In DNA form, the CDR3 reads TGTGCCAGCAGCCGCTCGGGGGGTACTGAAGCTTTCTTT.

This clonotype was seen more than once but under ten times. V gene TRBV29-1 combines with J gene TRBJ2-2; D is undetermined. Germline V lookup: CDR1 SQVTM, CDR2 ANQGSEA. V was cut by 4 bases and J by 1 base, with 7 bases left in between. CDR3 length equals 13 residues. The CDR3 DNA reads as TGCAGCGTTGGTAGAATGAACACCGGGGAGCTGTTTTTT. Translation: CSVGRMNTGELFF.

The rearrangement uses TRBV7-2 and TRBJ2-1; 8 nucleotides line up with TRBD2. V was pared by 4 bases and J by 8 bases, with 10 bases of the junction left unmatched. Germline CDR1 reads SGHTA; CDR2 reads FQGNSA. The CDR3 is 15 amino acids. Here the CDR3 DNA reads TGTGCCAGCAGCTCAAAGCGGGAGTATACTGATGAGCAGTTCTTC. Translated: CASSSKREYTDEQFF.

The chain couples TRBV25-1 to TRBJ1-1; possibly TRBD1 for D (5 bases). The germline CDR1 and CDR2 sequences are MGHDK and SYGVNS. The V gene lost 3 bases and the J gene lost 1 base, with 12 bases spanning the gap. This CDR3 has 15 amino acids. Here the CDR3 DNA reads TGTGCCAGCAGTGACCCAGCGGGGGGGAACACTGAAGCTTTCTTT. This sequence encodes CASSDPAGGNTEAFF.

This clonotype was detected a few times. V gene TRBV29-1 combines with J gene TRBJ2-1; D may be TRBD1 or TRBD2 (5 bases each). The CDR3 is 14 residues long. V was pared by 3 bases and J by 2 bases, with 11 bases between. The germline V gene encodes CDR1 SQVTM and CDR2 ANQGSEA. The CDR3: CSVDVGPAYNEQFF. CDR3 sequence (DNA): TGCAGCGTTGATGTGGGACCGGCCTACAATGAGCAGTTCTTC.

This rearrangement joins TRBV7-3 to TRBJ2-4; 7 bases fit TRBD2. The germline V gene has CDR1 SGHTA and CDR2 FQGTGA. Trimming cost V 5 bases and J 2 bases; bases outside gene matches: 3. The CDR3 runs 14 residues. The CDR3 sequence: CASSGGDTKNIQYF. The DNA of the CDR3 is TGTGCCAGCAGCGGGGGGGATACCAAAAACATTCAGTACTTC.

The CDR3 protein is CASRPRGENTEAFF. The CDR3 DNA follows: TGTGCCAGCAGACCCAGGGGTGAGAACACTGAAGCTTTCTTT. The chain carries TRBV12-3 or TRBV12-4 and TRBJ1-1; TRBD1 is a possible D gene (6 bases). This CDR3 has 14 amino acids. Trimming took 6 bases from V and 1 from J, leaving 12 bases between them.

This clonotype was counted at least ten times. V is TRBV3-1 and J is TRBJ2-1, with D unresolved. The CDR3 totals 11 residues. The germline V and J ends were trimmed by 2 bases and 7 bases, with 3 bases remaining between them. Germline CDR1 and CDR2: LGHDT and YNNKEL (reference sequence). The CDR3 here is CASSQTNEQFF. The DNA for the CDR3 is TGTGCCAGCAGCCAAACTAATGAGCAGTTCTTC.

The rearrangement uses TRBV4-3 and TRBJ2-2, with D uncertain. The CDR3 is 14 residues long. The ends were cut back, 0 bases at V and 6 bases at J, with 8 bases in the middle. The germline V gene encodes CDR1 LGHNA and CDR2 YSLEER. The CDR3 nucleotides read TGCGCCAGCAGCCAAGATGGGGTAGCCGGGGAGCTGTTTTTT. Protein: CASSQDGVAGELFF.

The CDR3, as DNA: TGCAGCGTTGAAACATACACAGATACGCAGTATTTT. This translates into CSVETYTDTQYF. This chain joins TRBV29-1 and TRBJ2-3; D unresolved. The CDR3 is 12 amino acids. V was pared by 2 bases and J by 2 bases, with 5 bases between. Germline assignment: CDR1 SQVTM and CDR2 ANQGSEA.

Only a few counts were recorded for this clonotype. This chain joins TRBV6-5 and TRBJ1-1; D not certain. CDR1 and CDR2 from the germline V gene are MNHEY and SVGAGI. Trimming stripped 2 bases from V and 3 bases from J, with 7 bases between. The length of the CDR3 is 13 residues. The chain's CDR3 is CASSYGQYTEAFF. CDR3 coding DNA: TGTGCCAGCAGTTACGGCCAGTACACTGAAGCTTTCTTT.

The V and J genes are TRBV6-1 and TRBJ2-7; tentative D call: TRBD1 (6 bases). V lost 5 bases to trimming and J lost 2 bases, with 13 bases between them. The CDR3 sequence is 14 residues long. Germline V gives CDR1 MNHNS, CDR2 SASEGT. The CDR3 reads CASSPGTNTYEQYF. The CDR3 nucleotides read TGTGCCAGCAGTCCCGGGACAAACACCTACGAGCAGTACTTC.

This clonotype was picked up a small number of times. The chain employs TRBV19 and TRBJ2-5, with 11 bases lining up with TRBD1. Germline values: CDR1 LNHDA, CDR2 SQIVND (reference sequence). V was clipped by 8 bases and J by 6 bases; unmatched bases: 11. CDR3 length: 15 residues. CDR3 coding DNA: TGTGCCAGTGCCGGGACAGGGGGGGCCGGGAAGACCCAGTACTTC. Its protein product is CASAGTGGAGKTQYF.

This clonotype was picked up many times. The V call is TRBV12-3 or TRBV12-4, the J call TRBJ2-1, with 12 positions matching TRBD2. The J segment lost 10 bases and the V segment lost 3 bases, leaving 10 bases of the junction unmatched. CDR3 length: 16 amino acids. The CDR3 DNA sequence: TGTGCCAGCAGTTTGGGTCGCCTAGCGGGAGGGGGAGAGCAGTTCTTC. Amino acid sequence: CASSLGRLAGGGEQFF.

This clonotype was detected a few times. The J gene is TRBJ2-1, the V gene TRBV3-1, with 7 bases fitting TRBD2. With 1 base clipped from V and 6 bases from J, the junction kept 9 bases outside the gene matches. The germline gives CDR1 LGHDT, CDR2 YNNKEL (reference sequence). The CDR3 is 16 residues long. CDR3 bases: TGTGCCAGCAGCCAAGCCGCCCGCGGGAGTTTCAATGAGCAGTTCTTC. As protein: CASSQAARGSFNEQFF.